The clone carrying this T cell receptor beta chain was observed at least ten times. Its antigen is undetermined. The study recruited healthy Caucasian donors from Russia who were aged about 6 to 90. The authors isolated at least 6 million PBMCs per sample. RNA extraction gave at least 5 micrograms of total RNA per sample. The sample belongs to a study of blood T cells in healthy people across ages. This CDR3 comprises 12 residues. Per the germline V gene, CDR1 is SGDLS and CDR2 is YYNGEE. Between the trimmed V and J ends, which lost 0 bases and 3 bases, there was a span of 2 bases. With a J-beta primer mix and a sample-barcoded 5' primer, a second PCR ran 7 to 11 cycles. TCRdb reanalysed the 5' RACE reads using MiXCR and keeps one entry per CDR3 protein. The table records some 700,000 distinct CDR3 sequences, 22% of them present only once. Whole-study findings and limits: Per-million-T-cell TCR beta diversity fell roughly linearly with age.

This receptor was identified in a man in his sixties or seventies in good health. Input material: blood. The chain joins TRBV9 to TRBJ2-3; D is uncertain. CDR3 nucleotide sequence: TGTGCCAGCAGCGTAGTGACAGATACGCAGTATTTT. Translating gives CASSVVTDTQYF.